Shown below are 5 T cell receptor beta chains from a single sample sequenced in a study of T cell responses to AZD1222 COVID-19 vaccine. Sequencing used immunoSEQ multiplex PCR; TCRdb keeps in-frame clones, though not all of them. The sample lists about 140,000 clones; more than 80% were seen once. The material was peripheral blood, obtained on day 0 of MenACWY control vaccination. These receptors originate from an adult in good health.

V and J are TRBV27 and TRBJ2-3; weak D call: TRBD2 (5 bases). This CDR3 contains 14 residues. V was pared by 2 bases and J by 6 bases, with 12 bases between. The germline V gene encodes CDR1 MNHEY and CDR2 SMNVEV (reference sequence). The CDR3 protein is CASSLSAPGDTQYF. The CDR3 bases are TGTGCCAGCAGTTTAAGTGCCCCGGGGGATACGCAGTATTTT.

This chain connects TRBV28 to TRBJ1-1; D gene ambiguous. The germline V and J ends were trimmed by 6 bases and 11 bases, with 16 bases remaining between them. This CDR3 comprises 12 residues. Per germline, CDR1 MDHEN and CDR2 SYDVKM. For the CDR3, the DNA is TGTGCCAGCAGGACAAACAGTGGGGAGGCTTTCTTT. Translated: CASRTNSGEAFF.

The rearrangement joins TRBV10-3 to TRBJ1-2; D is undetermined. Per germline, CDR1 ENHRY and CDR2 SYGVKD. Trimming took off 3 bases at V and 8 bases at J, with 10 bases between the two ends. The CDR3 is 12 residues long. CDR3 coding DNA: TGTGCCATCAGTGACAGGTTATGGGGCTACACCTTC. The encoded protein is CAISDRLWGYTF.

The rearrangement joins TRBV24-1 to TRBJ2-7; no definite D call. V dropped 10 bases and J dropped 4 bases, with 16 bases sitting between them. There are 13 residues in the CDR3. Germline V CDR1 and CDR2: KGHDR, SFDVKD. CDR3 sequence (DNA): TGTGCCACGTCAAGCGTTTCGGGTTACGAGCAGTACTTC. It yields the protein CATSSVSGYEQYF.

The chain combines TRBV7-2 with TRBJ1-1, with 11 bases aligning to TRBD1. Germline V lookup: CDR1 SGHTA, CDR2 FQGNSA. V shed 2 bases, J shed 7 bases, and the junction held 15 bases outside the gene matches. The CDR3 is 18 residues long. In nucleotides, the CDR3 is TGTGCCAGCAGCTTACGACGTCCCGGGACAGGGGGATCAAGTGAAGCTTTCTTT. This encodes CASSLRRPGTGGSSEAFF.